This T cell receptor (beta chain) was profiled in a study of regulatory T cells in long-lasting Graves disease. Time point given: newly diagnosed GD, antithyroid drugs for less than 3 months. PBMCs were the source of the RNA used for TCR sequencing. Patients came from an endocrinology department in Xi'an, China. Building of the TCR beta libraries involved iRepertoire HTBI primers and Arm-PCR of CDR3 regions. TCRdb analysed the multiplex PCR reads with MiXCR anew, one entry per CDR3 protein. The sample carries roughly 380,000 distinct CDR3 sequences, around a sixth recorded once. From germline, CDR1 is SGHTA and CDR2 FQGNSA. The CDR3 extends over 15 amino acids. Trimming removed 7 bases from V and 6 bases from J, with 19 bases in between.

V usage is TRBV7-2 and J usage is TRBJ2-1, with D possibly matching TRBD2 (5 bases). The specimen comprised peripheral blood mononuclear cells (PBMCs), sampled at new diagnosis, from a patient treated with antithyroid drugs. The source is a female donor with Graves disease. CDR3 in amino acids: CASTIRRVLSNEQFF. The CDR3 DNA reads TGTGCCAGCACCATTAGGCGGGTTCTGAGCAATGAGCAGTTCTTC.